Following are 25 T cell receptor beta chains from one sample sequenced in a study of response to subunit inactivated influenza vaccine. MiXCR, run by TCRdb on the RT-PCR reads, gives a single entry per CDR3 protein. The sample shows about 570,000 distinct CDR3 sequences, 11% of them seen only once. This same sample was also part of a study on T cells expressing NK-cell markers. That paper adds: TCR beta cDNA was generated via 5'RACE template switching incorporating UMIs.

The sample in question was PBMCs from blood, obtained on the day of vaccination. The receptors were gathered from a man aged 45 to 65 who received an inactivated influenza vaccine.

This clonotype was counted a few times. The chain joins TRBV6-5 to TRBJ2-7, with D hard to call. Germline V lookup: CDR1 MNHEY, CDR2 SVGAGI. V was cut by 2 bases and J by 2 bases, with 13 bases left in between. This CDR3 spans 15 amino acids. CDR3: CASSYRWGRAYEQYF. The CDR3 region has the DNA TGTGCCAGCAGTTACCGATGGGGAAGGGCCTACGAGCAGTACTTC.

The CDR3 DNA is TGTGCCAGCAGCCAAACTAGCGGCCCTTTAAACGAGCAGTACTTC. Translation gives CASSQTSGPLNEQYF. The chain employs TRBV3-1 and TRBJ2-7; 8 positions match TRBD2. Germline CDR1 is LGHDT and CDR2 is YNNKEL (reference sequence). This CDR3 has 15 amino acids. The trim removed 2 bases at V and 5 bases at J, leaving 8 bases unmatched.

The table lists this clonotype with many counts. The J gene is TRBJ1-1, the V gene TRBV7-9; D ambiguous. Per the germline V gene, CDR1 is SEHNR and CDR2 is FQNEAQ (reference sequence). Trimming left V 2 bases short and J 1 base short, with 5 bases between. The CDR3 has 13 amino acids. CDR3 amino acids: CASSLYENTEAFF. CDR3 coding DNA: TGTGCCAGCAGCTTATATGAGAACACTGAAGCTTTCTTT.

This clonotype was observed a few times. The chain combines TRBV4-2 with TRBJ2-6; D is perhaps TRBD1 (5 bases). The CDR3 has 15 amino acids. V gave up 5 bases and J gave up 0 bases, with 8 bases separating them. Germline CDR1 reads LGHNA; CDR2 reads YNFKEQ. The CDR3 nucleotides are TGTGCCAGCAGCTTACAGGCCTCTGGGGCCAACGTCCTGACTTTC. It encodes CASSLQASGANVLTF.

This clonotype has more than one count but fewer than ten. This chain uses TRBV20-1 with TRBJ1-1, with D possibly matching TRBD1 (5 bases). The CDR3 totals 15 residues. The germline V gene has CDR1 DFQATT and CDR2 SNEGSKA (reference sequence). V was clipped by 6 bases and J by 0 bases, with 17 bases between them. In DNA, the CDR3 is TGCAGTGCCATTGACAGTGGACGCATGAACACTGAAGCTTTCTTT. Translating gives CSAIDSGRMNTEAFF.

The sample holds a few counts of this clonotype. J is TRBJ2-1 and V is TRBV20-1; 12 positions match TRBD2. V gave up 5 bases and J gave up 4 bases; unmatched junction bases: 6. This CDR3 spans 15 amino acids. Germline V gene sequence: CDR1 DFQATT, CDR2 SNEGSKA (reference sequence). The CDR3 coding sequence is TGCAGTGCTCCTAGGACTAGCGGGGATTACAATGAGCAGTTCTTC. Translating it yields CSAPRTSGDYNEQFF.

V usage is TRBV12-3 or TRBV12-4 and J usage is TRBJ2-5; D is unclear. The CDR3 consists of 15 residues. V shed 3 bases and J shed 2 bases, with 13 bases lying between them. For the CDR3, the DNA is TGTGCCAGCAGTTTTGTTCCCCCTGGACAAGAGACCCAGTACTTC. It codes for CASSFVPPGQETQYF.

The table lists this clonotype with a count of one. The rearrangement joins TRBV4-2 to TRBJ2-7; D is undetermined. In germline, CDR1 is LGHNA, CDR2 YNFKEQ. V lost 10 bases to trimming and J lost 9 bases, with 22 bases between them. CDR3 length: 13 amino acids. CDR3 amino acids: CAMGHGLLCWQYF. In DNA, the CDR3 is TGTGCCATGGGCCACGGGCTCCTCTGCTGGCAGTACTTC.

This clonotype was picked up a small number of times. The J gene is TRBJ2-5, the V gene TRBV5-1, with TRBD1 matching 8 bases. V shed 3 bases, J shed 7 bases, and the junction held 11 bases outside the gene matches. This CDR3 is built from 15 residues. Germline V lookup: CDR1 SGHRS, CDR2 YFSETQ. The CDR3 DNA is TGCGCCAGCAGCTACCAGACAGGGGTAGATGTGACCCAGTACTTC. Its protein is CASSYQTGVDVTQYF.

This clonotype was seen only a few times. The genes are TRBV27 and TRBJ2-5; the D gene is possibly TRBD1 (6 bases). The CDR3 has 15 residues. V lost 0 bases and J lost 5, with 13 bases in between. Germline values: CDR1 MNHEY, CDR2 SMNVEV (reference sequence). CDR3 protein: CASSLSVGAVETQYF. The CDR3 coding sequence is TGTGCCAGCAGTTTATCGGTGGGGGCCGTCGAGACCCAGTACTTC.

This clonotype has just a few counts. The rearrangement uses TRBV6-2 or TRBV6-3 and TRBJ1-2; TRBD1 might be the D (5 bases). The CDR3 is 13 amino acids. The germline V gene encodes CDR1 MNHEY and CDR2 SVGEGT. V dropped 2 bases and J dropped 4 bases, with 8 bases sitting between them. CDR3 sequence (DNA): TGTGCCAGCAGTTACACTGACAGCTATGGCTACACCTTC. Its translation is CASSYTDSYGYTF.

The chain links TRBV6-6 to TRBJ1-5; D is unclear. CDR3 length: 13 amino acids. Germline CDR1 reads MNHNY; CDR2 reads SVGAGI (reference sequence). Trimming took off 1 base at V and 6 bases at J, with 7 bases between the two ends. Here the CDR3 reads CASSYLEGQPQHF. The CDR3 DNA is TGTGCCAGCAGTTACTTGGAGGGTCAGCCCCAGCATTTT.

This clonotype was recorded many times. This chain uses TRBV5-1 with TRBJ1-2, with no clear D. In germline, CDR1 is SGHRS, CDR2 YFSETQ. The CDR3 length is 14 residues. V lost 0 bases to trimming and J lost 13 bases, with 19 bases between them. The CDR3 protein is CASSLDPGLPDFTF. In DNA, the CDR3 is TGCGCCAGCAGCTTGGATCCCGGGCTGCCGGATTTCACCTTC.

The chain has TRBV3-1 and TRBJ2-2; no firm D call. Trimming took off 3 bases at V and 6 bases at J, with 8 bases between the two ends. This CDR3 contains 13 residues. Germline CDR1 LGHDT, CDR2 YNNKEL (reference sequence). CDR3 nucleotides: TGTGCCAGCAGCCAGACCCGTCCCGGGGAGCTGTTTTTT. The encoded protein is CASSQTRPGELFF.

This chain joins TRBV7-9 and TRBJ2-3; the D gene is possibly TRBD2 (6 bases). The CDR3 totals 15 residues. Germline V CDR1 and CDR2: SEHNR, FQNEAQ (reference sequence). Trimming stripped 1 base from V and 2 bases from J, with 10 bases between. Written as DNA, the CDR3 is TGTGCCAGCAGCTTAGAGGCGGGGTTCACAGATACGCAGTATTTT. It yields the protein CASSLEAGFTDTQYF.

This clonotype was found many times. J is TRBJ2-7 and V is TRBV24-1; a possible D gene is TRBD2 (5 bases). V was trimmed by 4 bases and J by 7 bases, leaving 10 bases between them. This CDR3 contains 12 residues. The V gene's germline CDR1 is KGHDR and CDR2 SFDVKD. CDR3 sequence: CATSDGLAEQYF. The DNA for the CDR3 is TGTGCCACCAGTGACGGACTTGCTGAGCAGTACTTC.

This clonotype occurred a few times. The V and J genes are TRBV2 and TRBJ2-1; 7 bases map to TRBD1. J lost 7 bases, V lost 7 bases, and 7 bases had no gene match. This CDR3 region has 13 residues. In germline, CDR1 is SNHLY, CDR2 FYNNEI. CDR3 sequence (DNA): TGTGCCAGCAACGGACAGGCAGGGAATGAGCAGTTCTTC. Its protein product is CASNGQAGNEQFF. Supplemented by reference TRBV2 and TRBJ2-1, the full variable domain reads EPEVTQTPSHQVTQMGQEVILRCVPISNHLYFYWYRQILGQKVEFLVSFYNNEISEKSEIFDDQFSVERPDGSNFTLKIRSTKLEDSAMYFCASNGQAGNEQFFGPGTRLTVL.

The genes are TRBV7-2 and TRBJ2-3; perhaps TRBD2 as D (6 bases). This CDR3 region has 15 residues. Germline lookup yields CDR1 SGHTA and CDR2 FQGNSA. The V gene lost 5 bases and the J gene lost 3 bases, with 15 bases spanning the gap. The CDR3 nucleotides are TGTGCCAGCAGCCGGTGGACTAACTTGACAGATACGCAGTATTTT. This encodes CASSRWTNLTDTQYF. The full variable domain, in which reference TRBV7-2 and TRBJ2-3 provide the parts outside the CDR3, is GAGVSQSPSNKVTEKGKDVELRCDPISGHTALYWYRQSLGQGLEFLIYFQGNSAPDKSGLPSDRFSAERTGGSVSTLTIQRTQQEDSAVYLCASSRWTNLTDTQYFGPGTRLTVL.

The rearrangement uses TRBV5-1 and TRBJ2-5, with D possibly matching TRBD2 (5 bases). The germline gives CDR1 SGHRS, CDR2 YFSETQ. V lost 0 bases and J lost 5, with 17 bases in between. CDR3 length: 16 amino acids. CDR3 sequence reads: CASSLATVLGEETQYF. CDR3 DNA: TGCGCCAGCAGCTTGGCCACCGTTCTGGGAGAGGAGACCCAGTACTTC.

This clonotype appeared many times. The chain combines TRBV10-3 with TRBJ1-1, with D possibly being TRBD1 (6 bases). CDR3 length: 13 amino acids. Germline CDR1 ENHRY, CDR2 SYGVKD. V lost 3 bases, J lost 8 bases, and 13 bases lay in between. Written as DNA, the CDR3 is TGTGCCATCAGTGATGGGGGGGGACAAGAAGCTTTCTTT. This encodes CAISDGGGQEAFF.

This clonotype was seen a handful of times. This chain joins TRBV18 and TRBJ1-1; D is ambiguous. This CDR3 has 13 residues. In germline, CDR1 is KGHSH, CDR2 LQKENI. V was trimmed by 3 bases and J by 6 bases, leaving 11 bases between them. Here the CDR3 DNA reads TGTGCCAGCTCACCCCGGGTCACCGCTGAAGCTTTCTTT. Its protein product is CASSPRVTAEAFF.

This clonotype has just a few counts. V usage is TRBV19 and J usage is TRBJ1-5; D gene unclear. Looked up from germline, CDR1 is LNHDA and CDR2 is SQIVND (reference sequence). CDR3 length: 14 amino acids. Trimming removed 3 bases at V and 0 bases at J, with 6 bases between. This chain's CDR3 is CASSIWNSNQPQHF. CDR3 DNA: TGTGCCAGTAGTATTTGGAATAGCAATCAGCCCCAGCATTTT.

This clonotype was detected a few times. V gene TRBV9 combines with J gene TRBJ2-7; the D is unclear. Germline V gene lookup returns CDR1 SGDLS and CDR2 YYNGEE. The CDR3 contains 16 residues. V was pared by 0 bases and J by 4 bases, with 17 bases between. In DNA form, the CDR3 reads TGTGCCAGCAGCGTAGGCCCGAGAAACTCGGGTTACGAGCAGTACTTC. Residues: CASSVGPRNSGYEQYF.

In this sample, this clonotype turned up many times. Here the CDR3 DNA reads TGTGCCAGCAGTTTAAGGGCCGAGCAGTACTTC. Translation gives CASSLRAEQYF. The J gene is TRBJ2-7, the V gene TRBV12-3 or TRBV12-4; the D is unclear. V gave up 2 bases and J gave up 6 bases, with 5 bases separating them. The CDR3 is made up of 11 amino acids.

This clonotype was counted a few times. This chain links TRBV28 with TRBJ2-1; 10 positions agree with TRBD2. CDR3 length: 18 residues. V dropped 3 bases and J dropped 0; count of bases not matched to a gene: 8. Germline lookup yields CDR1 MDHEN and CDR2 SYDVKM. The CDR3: CASSLGLANTLSYNEQFF. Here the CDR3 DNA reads TGTGCCAGCAGTTTGGGACTAGCGAACACACTCTCCTACAATGAGCAGTTCTTC.